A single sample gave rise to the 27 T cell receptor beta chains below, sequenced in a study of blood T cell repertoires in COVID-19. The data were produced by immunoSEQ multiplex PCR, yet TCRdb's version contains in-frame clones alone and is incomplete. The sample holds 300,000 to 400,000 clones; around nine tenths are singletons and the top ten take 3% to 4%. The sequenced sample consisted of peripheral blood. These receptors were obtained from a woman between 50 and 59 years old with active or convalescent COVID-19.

CDR3 in DNA: TGTGCCACCCGTGGGACAGGGTTGGACGAGCAGTACTTC. It encodes CATRGTGLDEQYF. This chain links TRBV4-2 with TRBJ2-7; 9 nucleotides match TRBD1. The CDR3 has 13 residues. The V segment lost 10 bases and the J segment 5 bases; nucleotides outside the gene matches: 9. Germline CDR1 LGHNA, CDR2 YNFKEQ.

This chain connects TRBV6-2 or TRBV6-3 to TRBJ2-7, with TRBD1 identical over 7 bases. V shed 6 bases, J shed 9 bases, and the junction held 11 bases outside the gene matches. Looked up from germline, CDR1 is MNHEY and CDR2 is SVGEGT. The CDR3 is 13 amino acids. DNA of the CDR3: TGTGCCAGCAGCTCGGGACAGCCTATGGGGCAGTACTTC. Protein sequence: CASSSGQPMGQYF.

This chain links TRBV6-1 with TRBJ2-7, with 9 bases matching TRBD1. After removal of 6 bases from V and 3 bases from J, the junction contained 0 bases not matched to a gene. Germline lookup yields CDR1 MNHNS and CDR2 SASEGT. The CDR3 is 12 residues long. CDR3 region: CASRTGGYEQYF. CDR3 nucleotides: TGTGCCAGCAGGACAGGGGGCTACGAGCAGTACTTC.

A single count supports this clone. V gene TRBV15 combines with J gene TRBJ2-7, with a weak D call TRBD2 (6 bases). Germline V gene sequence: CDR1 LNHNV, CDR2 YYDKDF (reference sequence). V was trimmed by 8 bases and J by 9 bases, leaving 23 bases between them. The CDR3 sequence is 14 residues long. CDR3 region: CATEGGAVGLGQYF. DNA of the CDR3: TGTGCCACCGAGGGAGGTGCAGTGGGCCTAGGGCAGTACTTC.

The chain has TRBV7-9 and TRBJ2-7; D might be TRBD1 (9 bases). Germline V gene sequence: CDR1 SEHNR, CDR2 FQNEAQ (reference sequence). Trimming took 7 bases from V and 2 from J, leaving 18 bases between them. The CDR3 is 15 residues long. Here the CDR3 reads CASIAGQGTPYEQYF. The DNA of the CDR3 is TGTGCCAGCATAGCGGGACAGGGAACCCCCTACGAGCAGTACTTC.

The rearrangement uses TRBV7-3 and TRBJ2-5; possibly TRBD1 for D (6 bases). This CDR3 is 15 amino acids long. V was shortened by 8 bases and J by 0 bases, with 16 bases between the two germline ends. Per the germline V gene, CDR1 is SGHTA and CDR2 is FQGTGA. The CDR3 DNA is TGTGCCAGCTCCCGCAGGGGTCAGTACCAAGAGACCCAGTACTTC. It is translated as CASSRRGQYQETQYF. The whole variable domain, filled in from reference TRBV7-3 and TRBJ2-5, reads GAGVSQTPSNKVTEKGKYVELRCDPISGHTALYWYRQSLGQGPEFLIYFQGTGAADDSGLPNDRFFAVRPEGSVSTLKIQRTERGDSAVYLCASSRRGQYQETQYFGPGTRLLVL.

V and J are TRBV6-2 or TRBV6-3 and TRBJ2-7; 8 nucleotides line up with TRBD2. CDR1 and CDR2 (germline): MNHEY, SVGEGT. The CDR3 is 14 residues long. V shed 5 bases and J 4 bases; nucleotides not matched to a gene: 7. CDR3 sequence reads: CASSTIAGSYEQYF. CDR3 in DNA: TGTGCCAGCAGTACAATAGCGGGGTCTTACGAGCAGTACTTC.

As DNA, the CDR3 is TGCGCCAGCAGCCAAGATAGGGCTAGCCCCTACAATGAGCAGTTCTTC. Translated: CASSQDRASPYNEQFF. The rearrangement uses TRBV4-3 and TRBJ2-1; tentative D call: TRBD2 (5 bases). V lost 0 bases and J lost 2, with 11 bases in between. The CDR3 contains 16 residues. CDR1 and CDR2 from the germline V gene are LGHNA and YSLEER.

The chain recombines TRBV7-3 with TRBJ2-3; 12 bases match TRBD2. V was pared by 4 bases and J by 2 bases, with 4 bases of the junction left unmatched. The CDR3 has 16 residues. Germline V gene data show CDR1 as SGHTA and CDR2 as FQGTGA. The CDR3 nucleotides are TGTGCCAGCAGCTCCGGACTAGCGGGGAACACAGATACGCAGTATTTT. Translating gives CASSSGLAGNTDTQYF. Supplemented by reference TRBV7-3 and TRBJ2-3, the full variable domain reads GAGVSQTPSNKVTEKGKYVELRCDPISGHTALYWYRQSLGQGPEFLIYFQGTGAADDSGLPNDRFFAVRPEGSVSTLKIQRTERGDSAVYLCASSSGLAGNTDTQYFGPGTRLTVL.

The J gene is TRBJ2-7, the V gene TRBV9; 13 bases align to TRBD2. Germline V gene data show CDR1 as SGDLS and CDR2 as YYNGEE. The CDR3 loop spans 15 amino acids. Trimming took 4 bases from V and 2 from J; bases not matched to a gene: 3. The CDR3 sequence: CASSTGLAGPYEQYF. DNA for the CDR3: TGTGCCAGCAGCACGGGACTAGCGGGACCCTACGAGCAGTACTTC.

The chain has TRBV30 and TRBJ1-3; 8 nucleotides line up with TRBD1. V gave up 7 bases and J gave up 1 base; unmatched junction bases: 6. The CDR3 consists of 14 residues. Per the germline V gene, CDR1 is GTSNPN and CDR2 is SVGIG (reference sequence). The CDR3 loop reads CAFGQGSSGNTIYF. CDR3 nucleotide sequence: TGTGCCTTCGGACAGGGTTCATCTGGAAACACCATATATTTT.

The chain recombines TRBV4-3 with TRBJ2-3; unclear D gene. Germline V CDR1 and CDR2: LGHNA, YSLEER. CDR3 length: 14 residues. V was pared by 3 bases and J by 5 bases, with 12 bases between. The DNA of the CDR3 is TGCGCCAGCAGCCAGTACACTAACCAAGATACGCAGTATTTT. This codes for CASSQYTNQDTQYF.

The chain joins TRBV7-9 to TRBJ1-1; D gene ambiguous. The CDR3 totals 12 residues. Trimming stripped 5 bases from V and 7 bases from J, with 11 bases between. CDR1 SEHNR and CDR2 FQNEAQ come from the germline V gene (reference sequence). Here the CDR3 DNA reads TGTGCCAGCAGCCCCCCCCGAGTTGAAGCTTTCTTT. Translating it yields CASSPPRVEAFF.

The CDR3 region is CASSESSGTNYGYTF. In nucleotides, the CDR3 is TGTGCCAGCAGTGAAAGCTCCGGGACAAACTATGGCTACACCTTC. This chain links TRBV2 with TRBJ1-2; maybe TRBD1 (6 bases). The CDR3 consists of 15 residues. Germline loops: CDR1 SNHLY, CDR2 FYNNEI. With 2 bases removed from V and 2 bases from J, the gap between germline ends came to 12 bases.

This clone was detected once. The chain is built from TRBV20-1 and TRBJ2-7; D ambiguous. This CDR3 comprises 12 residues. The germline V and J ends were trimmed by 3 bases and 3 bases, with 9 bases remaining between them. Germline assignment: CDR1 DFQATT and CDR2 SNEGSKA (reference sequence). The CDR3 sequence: CSASKSSYEQYF. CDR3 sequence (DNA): TGCAGTGCTAGTAAAAGTAGCTACGAGCAGTACTTC.

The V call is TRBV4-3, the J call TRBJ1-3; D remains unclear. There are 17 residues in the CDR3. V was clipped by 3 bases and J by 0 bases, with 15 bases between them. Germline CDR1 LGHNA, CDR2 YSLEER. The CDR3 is CASSQGGISDSGNTIYF. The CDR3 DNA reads TGCGCCAGCAGCCAGGGAGGGATTAGTGACTCTGGAAACACCATATATTTT.

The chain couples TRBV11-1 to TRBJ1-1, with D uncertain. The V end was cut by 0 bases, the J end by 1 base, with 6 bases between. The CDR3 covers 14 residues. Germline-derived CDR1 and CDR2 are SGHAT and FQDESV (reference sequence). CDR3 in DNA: TGTGCCAGCAGCTTAGCGAGGGCGAACACTGAAGCTTTCTTT. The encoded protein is CASSLARANTEAFF. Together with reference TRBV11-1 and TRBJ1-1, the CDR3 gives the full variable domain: EAEVAQSPRYKITEKSQAVAFWCDPISGHATLYWYRQILGQGPELLVQFQDESVVDDSQLPKDRFSAERLKGVDSTLKIQPAELGDSAMYLCASSLARANTEAFFGQGTRLTVV.

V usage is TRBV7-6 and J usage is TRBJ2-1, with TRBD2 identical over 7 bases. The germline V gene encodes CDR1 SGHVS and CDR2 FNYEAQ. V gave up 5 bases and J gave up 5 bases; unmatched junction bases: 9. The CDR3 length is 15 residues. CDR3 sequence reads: CASSLEAGPHNEQFF. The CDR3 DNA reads TGTGCCAGCAGCCTGGAAGCGGGGCCCCACAATGAGCAGTTCTTC.

CDR3 DNA: TGTGCCAGCAGCTCCCGGGACAGGGGATTAGGAAACACCATATATTTT. Translation: CASSSRDRGLGNTIYF. The V gene is TRBV11-2, the J gene TRBJ1-3; TRBD1 matches at 10 bases. From germline, CDR1 is SGHAT and CDR2 FQNNGV. The CDR3 runs 16 residues. Germline trimming cut 4 bases from V and 4 bases from J; bases unmatched to any gene: 7.

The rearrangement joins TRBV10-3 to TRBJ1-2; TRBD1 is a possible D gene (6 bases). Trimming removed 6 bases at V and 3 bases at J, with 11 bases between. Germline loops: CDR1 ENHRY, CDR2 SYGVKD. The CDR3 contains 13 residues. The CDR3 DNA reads TGTGCCATCAGGACCTCAGGGGACTATGGCTACACCTTC. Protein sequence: CAIRTSGDYGYTF.

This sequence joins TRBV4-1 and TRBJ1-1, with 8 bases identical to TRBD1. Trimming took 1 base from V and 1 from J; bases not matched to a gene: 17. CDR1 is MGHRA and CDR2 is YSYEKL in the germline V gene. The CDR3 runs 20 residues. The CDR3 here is CASSQVWDRIKNNENTEAFF. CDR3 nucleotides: TGCGCCAGCAGCCAAGTCTGGGACAGGATTAAAAACAACGAGAACACTGAAGCTTTCTTT.

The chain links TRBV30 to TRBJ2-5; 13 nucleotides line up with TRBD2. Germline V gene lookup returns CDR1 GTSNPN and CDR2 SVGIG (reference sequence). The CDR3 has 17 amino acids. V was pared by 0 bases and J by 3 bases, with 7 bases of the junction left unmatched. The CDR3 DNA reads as TGTGCCTGGAGTGTACTTTTGACTAGCGGGGGGAAAGAGACCCAGTACTTC. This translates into CAWSVLLTSGGKETQYF.

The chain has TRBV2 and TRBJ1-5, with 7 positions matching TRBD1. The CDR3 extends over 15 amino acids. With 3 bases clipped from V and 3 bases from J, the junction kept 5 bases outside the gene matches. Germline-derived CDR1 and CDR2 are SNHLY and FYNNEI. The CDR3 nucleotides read TGTGCCAGCAGTGACCGAACAGGGGTCAATCAGCCCCAGCATTTT. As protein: CASSDRTGVNQPQHF.

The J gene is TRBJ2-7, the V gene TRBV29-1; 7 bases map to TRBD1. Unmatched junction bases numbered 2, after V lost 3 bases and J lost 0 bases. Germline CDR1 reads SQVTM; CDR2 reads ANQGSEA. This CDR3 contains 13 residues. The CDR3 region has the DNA TGCAGCGTTGAGACAGGGAGCTCCTACGAGCAGTACTTC. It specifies CSVETGSSYEQYF.

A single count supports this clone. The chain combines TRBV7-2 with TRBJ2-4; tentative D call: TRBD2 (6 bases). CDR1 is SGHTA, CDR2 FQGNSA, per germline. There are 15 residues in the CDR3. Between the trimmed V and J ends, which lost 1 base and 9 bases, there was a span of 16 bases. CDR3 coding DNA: TGTGCCAGCAGCTTAGGAAGGGTGGGGGGTAGCATTCAGTACTTC. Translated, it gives CASSLGRVGGSIQYF.

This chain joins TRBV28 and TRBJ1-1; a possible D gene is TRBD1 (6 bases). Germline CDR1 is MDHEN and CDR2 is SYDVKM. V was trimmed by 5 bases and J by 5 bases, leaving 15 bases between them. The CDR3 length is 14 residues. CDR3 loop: CASSPPQGRTEAFF. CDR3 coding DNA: TGTGCCAGCAGTCCCCCCCAGGGGCGTACTGAAGCTTTCTTT.

The CDR3 loop is CASSYGGTVGNGELFF. The CDR3 region has the DNA TGTGCCAGCAGTTACGGTGGGACAGTCGGAAACGGGGAGCTGTTTTTT. The J gene is TRBJ2-2, the V gene TRBV6-2 or TRBV6-3, with 7 nucleotides matching TRBD1. The CDR3 extends over 16 amino acids. Trimming cost V 2 bases and J 7 bases; bases outside gene matches: 10. Germline V gene lookup returns CDR1 MNHEY and CDR2 SVGEGT.